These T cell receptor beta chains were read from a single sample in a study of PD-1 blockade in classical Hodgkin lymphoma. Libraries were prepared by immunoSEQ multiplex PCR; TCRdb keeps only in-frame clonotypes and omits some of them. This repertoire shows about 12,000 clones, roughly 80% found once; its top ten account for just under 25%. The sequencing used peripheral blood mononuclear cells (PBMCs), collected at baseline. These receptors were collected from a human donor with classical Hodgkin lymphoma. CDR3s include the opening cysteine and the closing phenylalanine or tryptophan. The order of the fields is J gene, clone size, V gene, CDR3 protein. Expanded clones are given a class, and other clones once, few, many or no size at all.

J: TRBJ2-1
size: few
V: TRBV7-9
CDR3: CASSLHESNEQFF

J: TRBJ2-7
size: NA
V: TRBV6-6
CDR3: CASKGGDNEQYF

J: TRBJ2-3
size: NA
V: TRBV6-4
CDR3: CASSQGPLLTDTQYF

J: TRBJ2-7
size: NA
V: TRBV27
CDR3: CASSQIPSHEQYF

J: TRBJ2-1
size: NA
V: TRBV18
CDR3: CASSPGLEPNEQFF

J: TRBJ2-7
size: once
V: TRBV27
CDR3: CASSPPGLPREQYF

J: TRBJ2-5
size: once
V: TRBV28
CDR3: CASSLYWRSDQETQYF

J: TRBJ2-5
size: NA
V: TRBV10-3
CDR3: CAISEGRVGETQYF

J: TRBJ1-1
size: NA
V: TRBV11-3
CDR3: CASSPTGRTEAFF

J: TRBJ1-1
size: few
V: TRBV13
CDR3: CASSPTIGTGDEAFF

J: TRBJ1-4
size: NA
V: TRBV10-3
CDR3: CATTKDGGEKLFF

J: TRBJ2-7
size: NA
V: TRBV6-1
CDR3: CASSASGRPHEQYF

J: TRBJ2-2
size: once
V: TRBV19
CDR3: CASSAWPTGELFF

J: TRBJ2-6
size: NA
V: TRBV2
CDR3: CASRTGSGANVLTF

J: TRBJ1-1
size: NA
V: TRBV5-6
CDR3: CASSLVGRGVAEAFF

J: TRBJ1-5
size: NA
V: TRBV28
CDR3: CASRGTVNSNQPQHF

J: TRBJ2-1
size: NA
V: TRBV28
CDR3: CASSLLAYEQFF

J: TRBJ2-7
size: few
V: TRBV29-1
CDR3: CSVARGAYEQYF

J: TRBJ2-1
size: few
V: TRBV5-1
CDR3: CASSSGQRGNEQFF

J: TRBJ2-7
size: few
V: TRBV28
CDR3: CASSFGGGPVEQYF

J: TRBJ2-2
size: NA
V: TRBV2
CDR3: CASSEVSGNTGELFF

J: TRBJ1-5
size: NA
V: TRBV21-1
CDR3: CASSKGQLTSNQPQHF

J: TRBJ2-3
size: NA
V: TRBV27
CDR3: CASSFARLAGDGTDTQYF

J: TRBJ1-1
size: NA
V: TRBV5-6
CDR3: CASSPAGGGAVNTEAFF

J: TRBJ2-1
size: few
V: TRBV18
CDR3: CASSLELAGWDEQFF